The source of this TCR beta chain is a study of T cells expressing NK-cell markers. Overall study results and limits: Dominant NKG2C+ clonotypes accounted for roughly 1.0-7.0% of CD8+ T cells in a handful of donors. In a handful of donors, dominant clonotypes made up 28.3-60.1% of CD3+CD56-NKG2C+ cells.

Notes on this clonotype: Its antigen is still unknown.

With UMIs, 5'RACE template switching was used to make TCR beta cDNA. TCRdb reprocessed the 5' RACE reads, with one entry per CDR3 protein and no DNA. The sample table sets out 440,000 or so distinct CDR3 sequences. Germline-derived CDR1 and CDR2 are SEHNR and FQNEAQ (reference sequence). The CDR3 has 14 residues. The sample was blood T cells: a sorted CD56 or NKG2C T cell subset, CD4+ or CD8+ T cells, or bulk PBMC T cells (not recorded which). The chain is built from TRBV7-9 and TRBJ2-3; TCRdb outputs TRBD1, but without DNA this stays unchecked. The receptor was isolated from a woman between 18 and 69 years old in good health. CDR3 protein: CASSLDWGADTQYF.